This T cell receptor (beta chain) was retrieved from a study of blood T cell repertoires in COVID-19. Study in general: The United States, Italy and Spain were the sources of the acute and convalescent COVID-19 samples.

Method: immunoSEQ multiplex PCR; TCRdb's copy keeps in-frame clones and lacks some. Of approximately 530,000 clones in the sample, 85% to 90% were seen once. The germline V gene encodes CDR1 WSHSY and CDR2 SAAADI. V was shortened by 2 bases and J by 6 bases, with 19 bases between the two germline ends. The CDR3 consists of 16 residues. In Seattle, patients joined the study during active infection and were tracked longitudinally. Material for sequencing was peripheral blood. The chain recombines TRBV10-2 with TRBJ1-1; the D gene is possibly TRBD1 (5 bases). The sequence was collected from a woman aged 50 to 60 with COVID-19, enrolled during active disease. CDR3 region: CASSEGAREWGSEAFF. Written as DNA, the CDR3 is TGCGCCAGCAGTGAGGGGGCGCGGGAGTGGGGGTCTGAAGCTTTCTTT.